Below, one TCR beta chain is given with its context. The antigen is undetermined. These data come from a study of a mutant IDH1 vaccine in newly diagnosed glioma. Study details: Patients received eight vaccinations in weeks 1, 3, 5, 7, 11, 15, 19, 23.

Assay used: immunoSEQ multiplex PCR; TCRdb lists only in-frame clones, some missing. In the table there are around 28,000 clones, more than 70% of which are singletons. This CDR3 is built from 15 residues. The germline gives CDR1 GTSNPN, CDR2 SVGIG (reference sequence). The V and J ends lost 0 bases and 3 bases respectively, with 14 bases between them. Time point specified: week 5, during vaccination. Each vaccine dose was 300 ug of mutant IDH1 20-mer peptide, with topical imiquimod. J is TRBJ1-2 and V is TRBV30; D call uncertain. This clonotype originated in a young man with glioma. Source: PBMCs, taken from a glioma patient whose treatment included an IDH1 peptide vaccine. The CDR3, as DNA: TGTGCCTGGAGTGTACGCCCAGGTCGCGACTATGGCTACACCTTC. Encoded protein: CAWSVRPGRDYGYTF. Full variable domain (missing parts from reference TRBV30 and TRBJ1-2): SQTIHQWPATLVQPVGSPLSLECTVEGTSNPNLYWYRQAAGRGLQLLFYSVGIGQISSEVPQNLSASRPQDRQFILSSKKLLLSDSGFYLCAWSVRPGRDYGYTFGSGTRLTVV.